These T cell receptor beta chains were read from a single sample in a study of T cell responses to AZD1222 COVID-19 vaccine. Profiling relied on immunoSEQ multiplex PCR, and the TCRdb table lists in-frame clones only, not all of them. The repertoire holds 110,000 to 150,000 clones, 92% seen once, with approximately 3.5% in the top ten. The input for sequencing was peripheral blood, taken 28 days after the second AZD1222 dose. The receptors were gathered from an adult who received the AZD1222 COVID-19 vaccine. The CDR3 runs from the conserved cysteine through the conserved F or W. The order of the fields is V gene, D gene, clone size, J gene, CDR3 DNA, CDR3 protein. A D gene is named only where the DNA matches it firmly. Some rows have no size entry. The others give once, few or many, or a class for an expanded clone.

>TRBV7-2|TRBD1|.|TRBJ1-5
TGTGCCAGCAGCTTAGCAGCGACAGGGGCCACAAGGCAGCCCCAGCATTTT
CASSLAATGATRQPQHF
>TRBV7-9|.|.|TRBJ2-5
TGTGCCAGCAGCTTAGCACAGTTTGATCAAGAGACCCAGTACTTC
CASSLAQFDQETQYF
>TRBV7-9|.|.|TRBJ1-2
TGTGCCAGCAGCTTGGGGCTACAGAATAACTATGGCTACACCTTC
CASSLGLQNNYGYTF
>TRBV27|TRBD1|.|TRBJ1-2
TGTGCCAGCAGTTTAGGAGGGGGCGTCTATGGCTACACCTTC
CASSLGGGVYGYTF
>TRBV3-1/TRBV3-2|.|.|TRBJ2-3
TGTGCCAGCAGCCAATGGTCCAATATCGCGGGAACGAAAACAGATACGCAGTATTTT
CASSQWSNIAGTKTDTQYF
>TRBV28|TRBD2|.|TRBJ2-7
TGTGCCAGCAAATTAGGCGGGGGGGGTTGGTACGAGCAGTACTTC
CASKLGGGGWYEQYF
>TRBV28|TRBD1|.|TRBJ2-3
TGTGCCAGCAGTTCCGGGACAGGGGCTACAGATACGCAGTATTTT
CASSSGTGATDTQYF
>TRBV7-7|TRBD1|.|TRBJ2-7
TGTGCCAGCAGCCCGAACTCACCGGGACAGGGGGCCGAGCAGTACTTC
CASSPNSPGQGAEQYF
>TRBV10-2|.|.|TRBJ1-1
TGCGCCAGCATAGCGGCCTCCAACACTGAAGCTTTCTTT
CASIAASNTEAFF
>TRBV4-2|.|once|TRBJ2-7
TGTGCCAGCAGCCAAGTTTACGGGGGAGAGTCCTACGAGCAGTACTTC
CASSQVYGGESYEQYF
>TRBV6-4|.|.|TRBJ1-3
TGTGCCAGCAGTGTGGCACACGGAAACACCATATATTTT
CASSVAHGNTIYF
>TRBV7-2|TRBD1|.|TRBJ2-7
TGTGCCAGCAGCTCCCGACAGGGTTCCTACGAGCAGTACTTC
CASSSRQGSYEQYF
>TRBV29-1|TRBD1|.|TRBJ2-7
TGCAGCGTAGGGACAGGGACCTACGAGCAGTACTTC
CSVGTGTYEQYF
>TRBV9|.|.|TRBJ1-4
TGTGCCAGCAGCGTAGCACAGGGTAGGGATGAAAAACTGTTTTTT
CASSVAQGRDEKLFF
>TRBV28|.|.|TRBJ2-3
TGTGCCAGCAGTTTACCAATAGTGGGAGATACGCAGTATTTT
CASSLPIVGDTQYF
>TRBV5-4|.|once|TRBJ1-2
TGTGCCAGCAGCCCCACGGTCGACCGAGACTACTATGGCTACACCTTC
CASSPTVDRDYYGYTF
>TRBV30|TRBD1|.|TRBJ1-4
TGTGCCTGGCTGACTAAACCGGGACAGGCGTATGAAAAACTGTTTTTT
CAWLTKPGQAYEKLFF
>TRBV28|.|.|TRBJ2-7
TGTGAATCAAGGGACTCAGGTTCCTACGAGCAGTACTTC
CESRDSGSYEQYF
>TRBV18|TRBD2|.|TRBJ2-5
TGTGCCAGCTCACCCCGTGCTAGCGGGATCTCCCAAGAGACCCAGTACTTC
CASSPRASGISQETQYF
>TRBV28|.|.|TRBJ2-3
TGTGCCAGCGCCCCTGGGGATACGCAGTATTTT
CASAPGDTQYF
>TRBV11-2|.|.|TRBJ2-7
TGTGCCAGCAGCTTATCAGTTCGGGAGCAGTACTTC
CASSLSVREQYF
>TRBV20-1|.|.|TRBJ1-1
TGCAGTGCCAGTGATGGGGTAATGAACACTGAAGCTTTCTTT
CSASDGVMNTEAFF
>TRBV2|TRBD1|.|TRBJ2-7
TGTGCCAGCGCCCGGGACAGGGATTCCTACGAGCAGTACTTC
CASARDRDSYEQYF
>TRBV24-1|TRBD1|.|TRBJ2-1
TGTGCCACCAGTGATTCGACAGGGGAAACCTACAATGAGCAGTTCTTC
CATSDSTGETYNEQFF
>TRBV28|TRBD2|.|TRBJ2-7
TGTGCCAGCAGTCTCAGCGGGGGCTACGAGCAGTACTTC
CASSLSGGYEQYF
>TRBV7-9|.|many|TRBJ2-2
TGTGCCAGCAGCCCCGAGGGGTACACCGGGGAGCTGTTTTTT
CASSPEGYTGELFF
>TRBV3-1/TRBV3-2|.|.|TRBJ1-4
TGTGCCAGCAGCCGAACGGAGGGGAATGAAAAACTGTTTTTT
CASSRTEGNEKLFF
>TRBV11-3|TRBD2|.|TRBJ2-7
TGTGCCAGCAGCACATTTACGCCCGCTAGCGGGAGTTTTGCCGAGCAGTACTTC
CASSTFTPASGSFAEQYF
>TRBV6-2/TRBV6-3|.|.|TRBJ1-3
TGTGCCAGCAGTTACTCCGGGACAGGAAACACCATATATTTT
CASSYSGTGNTIYF
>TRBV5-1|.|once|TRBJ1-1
TGCGCCAGCAGCTTATTACAGGGAACTGAAGCTTTCTTT
CASSLLQGTEAFF
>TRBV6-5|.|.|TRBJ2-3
TGTGCCAGCAGTCCCACTCACACAGGGACAGATACGCAGTATTTT
CASSPTHTGTDTQYF
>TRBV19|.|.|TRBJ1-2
TGTGCCAGTAGTATGTACCCCTCTGACCGGGTCGATGGCTACACCTTC
CASSMYPSDRVDGYTF
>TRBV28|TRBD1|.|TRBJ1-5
TGTGCCAGCAGTTCGGGACAGGGGAGCAATCAGCCCCAGCATTTT
CASSSGQGSNQPQHF
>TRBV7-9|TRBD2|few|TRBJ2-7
TGTGCCAGCAGCTCACCCGGGACTAGCGGTTCCTACGAGCAGTACTTC
CASSSPGTSGSYEQYF
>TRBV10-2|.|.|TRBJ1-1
TGCGCCAGCAGTGGCTTGAACACTGAAGCTTTCTTT
CASSGLNTEAFF
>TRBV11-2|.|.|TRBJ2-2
TGTGCCAGCAGCTTTGATGGGAACACCGGGGAGCTGTTTTTT
CASSFDGNTGELFF
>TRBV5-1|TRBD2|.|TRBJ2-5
TGCGCCAGCAGTTTCACTCTCAGGACTAGCGGGAGAGAGACCCAGTACTTC
CASSFTLRTSGRETQYF
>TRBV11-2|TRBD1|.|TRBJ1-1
TGTGCCAGCAGCTTCCAACAGGGGGCGGTAACTGAAGCTTTCTTT
CASSFQQGAVTEAFF
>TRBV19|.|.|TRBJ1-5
TGTGCCAGTAAGACAGGAGAAAGTCAGCCCCAGCATTTT
CASKTGESQPQHF
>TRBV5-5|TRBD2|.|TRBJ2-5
TGTGCCAGCAGCGGCCCACTAGCGGGAGGGCTGGAGACCCAGTACTTC
CASSGPLAGGLETQYF
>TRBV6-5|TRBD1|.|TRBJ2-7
TGTGCCAGCAGTTACGGGACAGGGACTATCGACGAGCAGTACTTC
CASSYGTGTIDEQYF
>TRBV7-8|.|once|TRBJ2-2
TGTGCCAGCAGCTCGAATGTCGGGGAGCTGTTTTTT
CASSSNVGELFF
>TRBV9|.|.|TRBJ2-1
TGTGCCAGCAGCGTTCGATCCTACAATGAGCAGTTCTTC
CASSVRSYNEQFF
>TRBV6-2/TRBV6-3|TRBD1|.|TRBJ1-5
TGTGCCAGCAGTTTGGACAGGGTCCGCCAGCCCCAGCATTTT
CASSLDRVRQPQHF
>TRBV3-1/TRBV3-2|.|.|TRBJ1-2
TGTGCCAGCAGCTGGGTACGGGGTATCGGCGGTGGCTACACCTTC
CASSWVRGIGGGYTF
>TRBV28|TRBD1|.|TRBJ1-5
TGTGCCAGCAGTCCGGGACAGGGGGCAAATGGCAATCAGCCCCAGCATTTT
CASSPGQGANGNQPQHF
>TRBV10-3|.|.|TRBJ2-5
TGTGCCATCAGTGAAGGTCCACAGGCTAGTGAGACCCAGTACTTC
CAISEGPQASETQYF
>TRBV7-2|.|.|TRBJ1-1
TGTGCCAGCAGCTCAACGGGTTTCGGCGCTGAAGCTTTCTTT
CASSSTGFGAEAFF
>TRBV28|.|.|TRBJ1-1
TGTGCCAGCAGTCCACGGTACACTGAAGCTTTCTTT
CASSPRYTEAFF
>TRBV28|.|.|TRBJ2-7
TGTGCCAGCAGTTCCCGACAGTCAGGTACCTACGAGCAGTACTTC
CASSSRQSGTYEQYF
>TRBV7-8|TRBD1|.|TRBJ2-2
TGTGCCAGCAGCTTAACAGGGGTTACCGGGGAGCTGTTTTTT
CASSLTGVTGELFF
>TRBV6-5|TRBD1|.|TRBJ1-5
TGTGCCAGCAGGGGGAGGGGGCGCGGCAATCAGCCCCAGCATTTT
CASRGRGRGNQPQHF
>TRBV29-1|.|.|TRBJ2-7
TGCAGCGTTGGCCTAGGGATCGACGAGCAGTACTTC
CSVGLGIDEQYF
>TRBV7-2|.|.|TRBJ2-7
TGTGCCAGCAGCTTAGCGGGTGGGTACGAGCAGTACTTC
CASSLAGGYEQYF
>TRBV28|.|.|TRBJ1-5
TGTGCCAGCAGGGGGGATCGCGGGGCCGGAGGTCAGCCCCAGCATTTT
CASRGDRGAGGQPQHF
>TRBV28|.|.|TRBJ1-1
TGTGCCAGCAGTTCCGGGTCGTTAAACACTGAAGCTTTCTTT
CASSSGSLNTEAFF
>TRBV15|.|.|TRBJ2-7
TGTGCCACCAGCGATCGATTAGCTCACGAGCAGTACTTC
CATSDRLAHEQYF
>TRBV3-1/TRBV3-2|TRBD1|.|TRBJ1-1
TGTGCCAGCAGCTCTACAGGGGGAACTGAAGCTTTCTTT
CASSSTGGTEAFF
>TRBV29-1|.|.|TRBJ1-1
TGCAGCGCCTTGATCTCGGGGCTGGGCACTGAAGCTTTCTTT
CSALISGLGTEAFF